These 23 T cell receptor beta chains originate from one sample sequenced in a study of memory CD4+ T cells and cytomegalovirus serostatus. Assay: immunoSEQ multiplex PCR; the TCRdb copy retains only in-frame clones and omits some. This sample has 50,000 or so clones; around four fifths occur once, and the top ten carry 0.9% to 1.5%. Single viable CD3+CD4+CD8-CD45RO+ cells were sorted as the memory CD4+ T cells. The specimen sequenced was memory CD4+ T cells from blood. All receptors derive from an adult in good health and CMV-seropositive.

The chain recombines TRBV5-1 with TRBJ2-3; TRBD1 is a possible D gene (6 bases). There are 15 residues in the CDR3. V was pared by 3 bases and J by 0 bases, with 11 bases between. From germline, CDR1 is SGHRS and CDR2 YFSETQ. The CDR3 sequence: CASSWTVSSTDTQYF. The CDR3, as DNA: TGCGCCAGCAGCTGGACAGTGAGCAGCACAGATACGCAGTATTTT.

This chain uses TRBV11-2 with TRBJ2-7; no clear D. Germline V CDR1 and CDR2: SGHAT, FQNNGV. Trimming removed 5 bases at V and 1 base at J, with 12 bases between. This CDR3 comprises 14 residues. The CDR3 is CASSLPTESYEQYF. The CDR3 bases are TGTGCCAGCAGCCTCCCGACTGAATCCTACGAGCAGTACTTC.

In its sample, this clone was seen once. The gene calls are TRBV6-1 and TRBJ2-2; 7 bases match TRBD2. Trimming took 3 bases from V and 6 from J; bases not matched to a gene: 16. The germline gives CDR1 MNHNS, CDR2 SASEGT. This CDR3 is 18 amino acids long. CDR3 nucleotide sequence: TGTGCCAGCAGTGATGTTTTATACGGGGGGATTGGCGCCGGGGAGCTGTTTTTT. Translated: CASSDVLYGGIGAGELFF.

This clone showed up just a few times. V gene TRBV7-2 combines with J gene TRBJ2-7; TRBD2 is a possible D gene (5 bases). The CDR3 covers 14 residues. Trimming took off 2 bases at V and 3 bases at J, with 11 bases between the two ends. In germline, CDR1 is SGHTA, CDR2 FQGNSA. The CDR3 is CASSLTGVNYEQYF. The CDR3 DNA is TGTGCCAGCAGCTTAACCGGGGTCAACTACGAGCAGTACTTC.

This rearrangement joins TRBV6-1 to TRBJ2-5; a possible D gene is TRBD1 (6 bases). This CDR3 has 14 amino acids. V lost 6 bases and J lost 4, with 15 bases in between. Germline CDR1 reads MNHNS; CDR2 reads SASEGT. The CDR3 reads CASRVTGIGETQYF. The CDR3 bases are TGTGCCAGCAGGGTAACAGGGATCGGAGAGACCCAGTACTTC.

The chain couples TRBV4-1 to TRBJ2-2, with D perhaps matching TRBD1 or TRBD2 (5 bases each). Trimming removed 0 bases at V and 2 bases at J, with 10 bases between. Germline lookup yields CDR1 MGHRA and CDR2 YSYEKL. The CDR3 has 16 residues. This CDR3 reads CASSQDVGDNTGELFF. The CDR3 DNA is TGCGCCAGCAGCCAAGATGTGGGGGATAACACCGGGGAGCTGTTTTTT.

In its sample, this clone was seen a few times. The genes are TRBV6-5 and TRBJ2-7; either TRBD1 or TRBD2 may supply D (5 bases each). V shed 6 bases and J shed 9 bases, with 15 bases lying between them. The CDR3 is 12 residues long. Germline CDR1 MNHEY, CDR2 SVGAGI. CDR3 sequence: CASSSGRVGQYF. DNA of the CDR3: TGTGCCAGCAGCTCGGGACGCGTAGGGCAGTACTTC.

The J gene is TRBJ1-6, the V gene TRBV7-3, with D tentatively TRBD1 (6 bases). Germline V CDR1 and CDR2: SGHTA, FQGTGA. The CDR3 runs to 15 residues. The V end lost 5 bases, the J end lost 7 bases, and 15 bases lay between the germline ends. CDR3 residues: CASSLAGGSNSPLHF. As DNA, the CDR3 is TGTGCCAGCAGCCTCGCGGGGGGCTCGAATTCACCCCTCCACTTT.

This clone was counted only a few times. V gene TRBV5-1 combines with J gene TRBJ1-3; D gene uncertain. Germline V CDR1 and CDR2: SGHRS, YFSETQ. Trimming took off 3 bases at V and 3 bases at J, with 16 bases between the two ends. The CDR3 extends over 16 amino acids. CDR3 bases: TGCGCCAGCAGCTCCCAGGCGGACGGCTTTGGAAACACCATATATTTT. Translated: CASSSQADGFGNTIYF. The complete variable domain, with remaining parts taken from reference TRBV5-1 and TRBJ1-3, reads KAGVTQTPRYLIKTRGQQVTLSCSPISGHRSVSWYQQTPGQGLQFLFEYFSETQRNKGNFPGRFSGRQFSNSRSEMNVSTLELGDSALYLCASSSQADGFGNTIYFGEGSWLTVV.

This chain joins TRBV18 and TRBJ2-5; maybe TRBD2 (7 bases). The V gene lost 1 base and the J gene lost 1 base, with 10 bases spanning the gap. The CDR3 runs 15 residues. Germline V gene lookup returns CDR1 KGHSH and CDR2 LQKENI. As DNA, the CDR3 is TGTGCCAGCTCACCACAGGGAGGGGGCCAAGAGACCCAGTACTTC. As protein: CASSPQGGGQETQYF.

This clone turned up a few times. The rearrangement uses TRBV4-1 and TRBJ1-1; D possibly corresponds to TRBD1 (6 bases). Trimming took 4 bases from V and 4 from J, leaving 16 bases between them. The germline V gene has CDR1 MGHRA and CDR2 YSYEKL. The CDR3 spans 15 residues. CDR3 nucleotides: TGCGCCAGCAGCCGGGGCAACAGGGTCGGCACTGAAGCTTTCTTT. Translated, it gives CASSRGNRVGTEAFF.

On this clone itself: One end of the junction is discordant with germline, which a read error may explain. The chain joins TRBV5-1 to TRBJ2-5; D unresolved. The germline V gene encodes CDR1 SGHRS and CDR2 YFSETQ. The length of the CDR3 is 13 residues. The CDR3 region is CASSQDHQETQYF. The DNA for the CDR3 is TGCGCCAGCAGCCAGGACCATCAAGAAACCCAGTACTTC.

This clone turned up a few times. The chain has TRBV7-3 and TRBJ1-1; D gene ambiguous. Germline CDR1 is SGHTA and CDR2 is FQGTGA. The V and J ends lost 3 bases and 2 bases respectively, with 10 bases between them. CDR3 length: 14 amino acids. In DNA, the CDR3 is TGTGCCAGCAGCTTGCTCGGACCAAACACTGAAGCTTTCTTT. Translated: CASSLLGPNTEAFF.

The chain joins TRBV5-1 to TRBJ1-2, with 12 bases that match TRBD1. Trimming took 4 bases from V and 6 from J; bases not matched to a gene: 13. Germline values: CDR1 SGHRS, CDR2 YFSETQ. This CDR3 spans 17 amino acids. The CDR3: CASSPDPGTGGVNGYTF. The CDR3 bases are TGCGCCAGCAGCCCGGATCCCGGGACAGGGGGCGTAAATGGCTACACCTTC.

V is TRBV4-1 and J is TRBJ1-5; TRBD1 is a possible D gene (5 bases). This CDR3 has 16 amino acids. Trimming pared 2 bases from V and 4 bases from J, leaving 15 bases between. CDR1 MGHRA and CDR2 YSYEKL come from the germline V gene. The CDR3 nucleotides are TGCGCCAGCAGCCAATCTCCGGGACGGACTAATCAGCCCCAGCATTTT. This codes for CASSQSPGRTNQPQHF.

The chain recombines TRBV25-1 with TRBJ2-5; 12 bases match TRBD2. From germline, CDR1 is MGHDK and CDR2 SYGVNS. With V trimmed by 4 bases and J by 4 bases, 4 bases remained unmatched. The CDR3 is made up of 15 amino acids. DNA for the CDR3: TGTGCCAGCAGTGTCTCTAGCGGGGGGGCAGAGACCCAGTACTTC. Encoded protein: CASSVSSGGAETQYF.

This clone was picked up a small number of times. The chain employs TRBV20-1 and TRBJ1-2, with no clear D. The ends were cut back, 3 bases at V and 4 bases at J, with 3 bases in the middle. This CDR3 comprises 10 residues. Germline V CDR1 and CDR2: DFQATT, SNEGSKA (reference sequence). CDR3 bases: TGCAGTGCTAGTAGCTATGGCTACACCTTC. Amino acids: CSASSYGYTF.

To note about this clone: Other nucleotide sequences from this sample produce the same CDR3. J is TRBJ1-2 and V is TRBV5-1; 8 bases are shared with TRBD1. Losses at the gene ends were 0 bases for V and 2 bases for J; bases not matched to a gene: 3. The CDR3 has 15 residues. The germline V gene has CDR1 SGHRS and CDR2 YFSETQ. CDR3: CASSLGGQENYGYTF. In nucleotides, the CDR3 is TGCGCCAGCAGCTTGGGGGGACAGGAAAACTATGGCTACACCTTC.

This clone is classed as medium-sized. V is TRBV19 and J is TRBJ2-2; the D is unclear. CDR1 LNHDA and CDR2 SQIVND come from the germline V gene (reference sequence). Trimming removed 3 bases at V and 3 bases at J, with 8 bases between. The CDR3 runs to 14 residues. The CDR3: CASSINADTGELFF. The CDR3 DNA reads as TGTGCCAGTAGTATTAACGCTGACACCGGGGAGCTGTTTTTT.

This clone was detected only a few times. The gene calls are TRBV28 and TRBJ1-6, with 7 bases identical to TRBD1. V trimming: 7 bases; J trimming: 7 bases; junction bases outside the gene matches: 10. The CDR3 sequence is 15 residues long. CDR1 is MDHEN, CDR2 SYDVKM, per germline. DNA for the CDR3: TGTGCCAGCAACATTAATACAGGGGACAATTCACCCCTCCACTTT. It codes for CASNINTGDNSPLHF.

The gene calls are TRBV29-1 and TRBJ1-1; 8 positions match TRBD1. The germline V gene encodes CDR1 SQVTM and CDR2 ANQGSEA. This CDR3 comprises 14 residues. V was clipped by 4 bases and J by 3 bases; unmatched bases: 7. The CDR3 is CSVGIRTGYTEAFF. The CDR3 DNA follows: TGCAGCGTTGGTATCAGGACAGGGTACACTGAAGCTTTCTTT.

The chain joins TRBV29-1 to TRBJ1-2, with D perhaps matching TRBD1 (6 bases). V was pared by 2 bases and J by 4 bases, with 11 bases between. This CDR3 is built from 13 residues. Germline values: CDR1 SQVTM, CDR2 ANQGSEA. The CDR3 is CSVEPTGGYGYTF. The CDR3 nucleotides read TGCAGCGTTGAACCGACAGGCGGCTATGGCTACACCTTC. Combining the CDR3 with reference TRBV29-1 and TRBJ1-2 gives the whole variable domain SAVISQKPSRDICQRGTSLTIQCQVDSQVTMMFWYRQQPGQSLTLIATANQGSEATYESGFVIDKFPISRPNLTFSTLTVSNMSPEDSSIYLCSVEPTGGYGYTFGSGTRLTVV.

The chain is built from TRBV19 and TRBJ2-7; TRBD1 matches at 9 bases. The CDR3 is 16 amino acids. Looked up from germline, CDR1 is LNHDA and CDR2 is SQIVND (reference sequence). V shed 7 bases, J shed 4 bases, and the junction held 14 bases outside the gene matches. CDR3 residues: CASTTLPGQGKYEQYF. CDR3 in DNA: TGTGCCAGTACCACGCTACCGGGACAGGGAAAATACGAGCAGTACTTC.